This is a list of T cell receptor beta chains from one sample in a study of cytotoxic CD8 clonotypes in ibrutinib-treated CLL. Clones were sequenced by immunoSEQ multiplex PCR, and TCRdb holds only the in-frame ones, with some missing. The sample gives more than 300,000 clones, about 80% of which show up once; 6.5% to 8% is in the top ten. Sequences were derived from PBMCs, sampled before ibrutinib treatment. The receptor source for this set is a human donor with chronic lymphocytic leukemia. Both conserved end residues are part of each CDR3. The D gene is left open where the match is weak. Clone size appears in some rows only: once, few, many, or a class for an expanded clone.

13 | NA | TRBJ2-1 | NA | TRBV6-5 | CASSYSVGNEQFF | TGTGCCAGCAGTTACTCGGTTGGTAATGAGCAGTTCTTC
14 | TRBD1 | TRBJ1-5 | NA | TRBV11-2 | CASSRGQGDQPQHF | TGTGCCAGCAGCCGCGGACAGGGCGATCAGCCCCAGCATTTT
15 | TRBD1 | TRBJ2-3 | NA | TRBV25-1 | CASSAGTGHTDTQYF | TGTGCCAGCAGTGCCGGGACAGGACACACAGATACGCAGTATTTT
13 | NA | TRBJ2-7 | NA | TRBV29-1 | CSARRDLPYEQYF | TGCAGCGCTCGCCGGGATTTACCCTACGAGCAGTACTTC
15 | NA | TRBJ2-1 | NA | TRBV5-6 | CASSFPGWGNNEQFF | TGTGCCAGCAGCTTCCCCGGGTGGGGAAACAATGAGCAGTTCTTC
13 | NA | TRBJ2-7 | NA | TRBV7-9 | CASSLVRISEQYF | TGTGCCAGCAGCTTAGTGCGTATTTCCGAGCAGTACTTC
15 | NA | TRBJ2-1 | once | TRBV5-1 | CASSLLAEGRNEQFF | TGCGCCAGCAGCTTGTTAGCGGAAGGTAGGAATGAGCAGTTCTTC
20 | TRBD2 | TRBJ2-2 | NA | TRBV5-1 | CASSLSVGLAGGLSTGELFF | TGCGCCAGCAGCCTTTCGGTCGGACTAGCGGGAGGGCTGAGTACCGGGGAGCTGTTTTTT
15 | TRBD1 | TRBJ1-2 | NA | TRBV6-6 | CASSHRTGPYYGYTF | TGTGCCAGCAGTCACAGGACAGGTCCGTACTATGGCTACACCTTC
17 | TRBD2 | TRBJ2-5 | NA | TRBV9 | CASSAEGSGRAGETQYF | TGTGCCAGCAGCGCCGAGGGTAGCGGGAGGGCCGGAGAGACCCAGTACTTC
13 | NA | TRBJ1-2 | NA | TRBV19 | CASSIGSGYGYTF | TGTGCCAGTAGTATCGGGTCGGGGTATGGCTACACCTTC
14 | NA | TRBJ1-2 | NA | TRBV12-5 | CASAPLSLEPGYTF | TGTGCTAGTGCCCCACTAAGCCTGGAGCCCGGCTACACCTTC
14 | NA | TRBJ2-7 | NA | TRBV5-8 | CASSLGPANYEQYF | TGTGCCAGCAGCTTGGGCCCTGCAAACTACGAGCAGTACTTC
12 | NA | TRBJ1-2 | NA | TRBV5-1 | CASSRDREGYTF | TGCGCCAGCAGCCGGGACCGAGAGGGCTACACCTTC
14 | NA | TRBJ2-3 | NA | TRBV7-9 | CASSLVQVPDTQYF | TGTGCCAGCAGCTTAGTACAGGTACCAGATACGCAGTATTTT
13 | NA | TRBJ2-7 | once | TRBV7-8 | CASSLNQIYEQYF | TGTGCCAGCAGCTTAAATCAGATCTACGAGCAGTACTTC
16 | NA | TRBJ1-5 | NA | TRBV10-3 | CAIIGLQGDSNQPQHF | TGTGCCATCATCGGACTACAGGGCGATAGCAATCAGCCCCAGCATTTT
16 | TRBD2 | TRBJ2-1 | once | TRBV27 | CASSPTGLAVTNEQFF | TGTGCCAGCAGTCCGACGGGACTAGCGGTAACTAATGAGCAGTTCTTC
14 | TRBD1 | TRBJ2-7 | NA | TRBV7-9 | CASSSDREAYEQYF | TGTGCCAGCAGCTCGGACAGGGAGGCCTACGAGCAGTACTTC
14 | TRBD1 | TRBJ1-5 | NA | TRBV30 | CAWSRGQGNQPQHF | TGTGCCTGGAGCAGGGGACAGGGCAATCAGCCCCAGCATTTT
12 | NA | TRBJ2-1 | NA | TRBV29-1 | CSVTNGGNEQFF | TGCAGCGTGACCAACGGGGGTAATGAGCAGTTCTTC
14 | NA | TRBJ2-2 | NA | TRBV11-2 | CASSLEVGTGELFF | TGTGCCAGCAGCTTAGAGGTTGGGACCGGGGAGCTGTTTTTT
14 | NA | TRBJ1-2 | NA | TRBV19 | CASSIVEQLYGYTF | TGTGCCAGTAGTATAGTGGAACAGCTCTATGGCTACACCTTC
13 | NA | TRBJ2-5 | NA | TRBV7-6 | CASSLWAEETQYF | TGTGCCAGCAGCTTATGGGCAGAAGAGACCCAGTACTTC